This T cell receptor beta chain stems from a study of blood T cell repertoires in COVID-19. Measured with immunoSEQ multiplex PCR; TCRdb has only the in-frame clones, and not every one. The data contain 200,000 to 250,000 clones, approximately 80% of them singletons. V trimming: 3 bases; J trimming: 0 bases; junction bases outside the gene matches: 3. Germline lookup yields CDR1 SNHLY and CDR2 FYNNEI. The CDR3 has 15 amino acids. The rearrangement links TRBV2 to TRBJ2-3; 7 bases fit TRBD2. The specimen sequenced was peripheral blood. This TCR was sampled from a man younger than 45 who had recovered from COVID-19. CDR3 bases: TGTGCCAGCAGTGACCGCGGGGGAAGCACAGATACGCAGTATTTT. This codes for CASSDRGGSTDTQYF.